The following is a TCR beta chain sequence with its context. Its antigen remains unknown. A read error may account for a junction end that differs from germline. The data derive from a study of beta chain features in type 1 diabetes. On the study more broadly: Across the samples, 90 million to 120 million sorted cells were examined in total.

The CDR3 extends over 15 amino acids. Germline V lookup: CDR1 SGHRS, CDR2 YFSETQ. Expressed TCRB transcripts got sequenced, as all isolated RNA was reverse transcribed. There were approximately 3.5 million reads on average in the naive, central memory and regulatory T cell samples. Produced via immunoSEQ multiplex PCR; TCRdb's table is partial and in-frame only. The table records some 250,000 clones, about 11% of them present only once. Study findings and constraints: Sequencing from cDNA could over-represent high-TCR-expressing cells. Researchers could not determine here whether HLA type influences TCRB rearrangement. Across all four CD4+ subsets, people with type 1 diabetes showed modestly shorter TCRB CDR3s.

The rearrangement links TRBV5-1 to TRBJ1-2; D might be TRBD1 (5 bases). Sequencing was carried out using naive CD4+ T cells from blood. The receptor's source is a man under 40 with type 1 diabetes. This CDR3 is CASRLAYRYNYGYTF. For the CDR3, the DNA is TGCGCCAGCAGATTGGCGTACAGGTATAACTATGGCTACACCTTC.